This T cell receptor beta chain was captured in a study of blood T cell repertoires in COVID-19. Unmatched junction bases numbered 1, after V lost 0 bases and J lost 0 bases. Germline V gene sequence: CDR1 LGHDT, CDR2 YNNKEL (reference sequence). The CDR3 length is 16 residues. Generated by immunoSEQ multiplex PCR, the TCRdb table keeps only in-frame clones and is missing some. Here the sample spans 150,000 or so clones, about 80% being singletons. Sequenced material: peripheral blood. The rearrangement joins TRBV3-1 (or the pseudogene TRBV3-2) to TRBJ2-2; 7 bases match TRBD1. The sequence derives from a woman in her 70s with acute or convalescent COVID-19. As DNA, the CDR3 is TGTGCCAGCAGCCAAGAGACAGGGTCGAACACCGGGGAGCTGTTTTTT. Translation: CASSQETGSNTGELFF.